This paragraph covers one T cell receptor beta chain sequence. Its antigen has not been determined. Base qualities are not provided; no much larger clone lies one nucleotide away. Systemically healthy Caucasian individuals from Russia, 39 in total and aged 6 to 90 years, were included as donors. Approximately 10 milliliters of peripheral blood were collected from each donor into EDTA-treated Vacutainer tubes. PBMCs were isolated by Ficoll-Paque density-gradient centrifugation, with at least 7 million obtained per sample. Trizol reagent was used to extract total RNA from the PBMCs, yielding at least 5 micrograms per sample. The percentages of naive CD45RAhigh/CD27high T cells were determined by flow cytometry on a PBMC aliquot from every donor. The record originates from a study of blood T cells in healthy people across ages (dated by TCRdb to 2013 to 2016). With regard to the full study: In model experiments, template switching captured about one uniquely barcoded TCR beta cDNA molecule for every two T cells. The study analyzed two additional independent replicas of 1 million unique cDNA reads from the same blood draw for two donors, one aged 18 to 29 and one aged 80 or older. Donors were grouped into four age groups: young (average roughly 16 years), middle-aged (approximately 41), aged (approximately 58) and long-lived (around 80). To avoid experimental bias, donors of different ages were randomly spread across the sequencing lanes. Using deep sequencing normalized with unique cDNA molecular identifiers, the study measured how TCR beta repertoire diversity changes with age. General findings and caveats noted by the study authors: Since profiling was done on bulk unsorted PBMCs, naive and antigen-experienced compartments could not be conclusively compared. Estimates of total diversity from one million sequenced T cells were regarded as lower bounds and underestimates. The CMV infection status of donors was not known, potentially confounding age-related changes in expanded clonotypes. Compared with the aged group, the long-lived group had more naive CD4+ T cells, fewer expanded clones and increased TCR diversity, a pattern suggesting age selection. The percentage of naive T cells measured by flow cytometry correlated strongly with observed TCR beta diversity. As age increased, observed TCR beta diversity per million T cells dropped in a roughly linear way, and a significant reduction was already evident by age around 41.

The protocol used for the library was 5' RACE. Sequencer: Illumina HiSeq 2500. The second PCR ran for about 7 to 11 cycles and used a J-beta primer mix along with a sample-barcoded 5' primer. A template-switch 5' adaptor carrying 12 random nucleotides introduced a unique molecular identifier onto each TCR beta cDNA molecule. At least 2.5 million CDR3-containing paired-end reads were obtained from each sample. First-strand cDNA was synthesized from all RNA with the Mint cDNA synthesis kit, primed by a TRBC-specific oligonucleotide. All cDNA was treated with uracil-DNA glycosylase and then went through a first 18-cycle PCR with the universal primers M1SS and BC2_uni_R. For the original study's pipeline: For normalization, 1 million high-quality reads were randomly selected from each sample, with every read carrying a distinct molecular identifier. Instead of being binned into consensus sequences, reads that shared molecular identifiers were thrown out. CDR3 identification, clonotype clustering and error correction used MiTCR with a Q25 quality threshold and the strictest error-elimination algorithm. Lower-bound total TCR beta diversity was estimated with a nonparametric unseen species model using Euler transformation. Using fastp trimming at Q25 and MiXCR clonotype assembly, TCRdb reanalyzed the public sequencing data and kept in-frame beta chains. Rows are unified per CDR3 protein, each entry keeping the most common DNA and genes. TCRdb, not the original authors, processed these V and J calls. The sample table holds 950,000 to 1,200,000 distinct CDR3 sequences, of which more than 30% were seen once. The top ten hold around 13% of the sample.

The sample consisted of blood. This sequence was found in a young man in good health.

The DNA sequence is given as TGTGCCACCAGTGATTCCGGGACACCGACGAACACCGGGGAGCTGTTTTTT. Its product reads: CATSDSGTPTNTGELFF. The V and J genes are TRBV24-1 and TRBJ2-2; tentative D gene TRBD1, with 6 bases matching. The germline V gene supplies CDR1 KGHDR and CDR2 SFDVKD. V loses 2 bases of germline sequence and J loses 0 bases, and the interval between the two ends is 12 bases. The CDR3 runs 17 amino acids, cysteine and phenylalanine included. Of all the DNA, just the CDR3 is kept, 51 bases in frame from base 1.